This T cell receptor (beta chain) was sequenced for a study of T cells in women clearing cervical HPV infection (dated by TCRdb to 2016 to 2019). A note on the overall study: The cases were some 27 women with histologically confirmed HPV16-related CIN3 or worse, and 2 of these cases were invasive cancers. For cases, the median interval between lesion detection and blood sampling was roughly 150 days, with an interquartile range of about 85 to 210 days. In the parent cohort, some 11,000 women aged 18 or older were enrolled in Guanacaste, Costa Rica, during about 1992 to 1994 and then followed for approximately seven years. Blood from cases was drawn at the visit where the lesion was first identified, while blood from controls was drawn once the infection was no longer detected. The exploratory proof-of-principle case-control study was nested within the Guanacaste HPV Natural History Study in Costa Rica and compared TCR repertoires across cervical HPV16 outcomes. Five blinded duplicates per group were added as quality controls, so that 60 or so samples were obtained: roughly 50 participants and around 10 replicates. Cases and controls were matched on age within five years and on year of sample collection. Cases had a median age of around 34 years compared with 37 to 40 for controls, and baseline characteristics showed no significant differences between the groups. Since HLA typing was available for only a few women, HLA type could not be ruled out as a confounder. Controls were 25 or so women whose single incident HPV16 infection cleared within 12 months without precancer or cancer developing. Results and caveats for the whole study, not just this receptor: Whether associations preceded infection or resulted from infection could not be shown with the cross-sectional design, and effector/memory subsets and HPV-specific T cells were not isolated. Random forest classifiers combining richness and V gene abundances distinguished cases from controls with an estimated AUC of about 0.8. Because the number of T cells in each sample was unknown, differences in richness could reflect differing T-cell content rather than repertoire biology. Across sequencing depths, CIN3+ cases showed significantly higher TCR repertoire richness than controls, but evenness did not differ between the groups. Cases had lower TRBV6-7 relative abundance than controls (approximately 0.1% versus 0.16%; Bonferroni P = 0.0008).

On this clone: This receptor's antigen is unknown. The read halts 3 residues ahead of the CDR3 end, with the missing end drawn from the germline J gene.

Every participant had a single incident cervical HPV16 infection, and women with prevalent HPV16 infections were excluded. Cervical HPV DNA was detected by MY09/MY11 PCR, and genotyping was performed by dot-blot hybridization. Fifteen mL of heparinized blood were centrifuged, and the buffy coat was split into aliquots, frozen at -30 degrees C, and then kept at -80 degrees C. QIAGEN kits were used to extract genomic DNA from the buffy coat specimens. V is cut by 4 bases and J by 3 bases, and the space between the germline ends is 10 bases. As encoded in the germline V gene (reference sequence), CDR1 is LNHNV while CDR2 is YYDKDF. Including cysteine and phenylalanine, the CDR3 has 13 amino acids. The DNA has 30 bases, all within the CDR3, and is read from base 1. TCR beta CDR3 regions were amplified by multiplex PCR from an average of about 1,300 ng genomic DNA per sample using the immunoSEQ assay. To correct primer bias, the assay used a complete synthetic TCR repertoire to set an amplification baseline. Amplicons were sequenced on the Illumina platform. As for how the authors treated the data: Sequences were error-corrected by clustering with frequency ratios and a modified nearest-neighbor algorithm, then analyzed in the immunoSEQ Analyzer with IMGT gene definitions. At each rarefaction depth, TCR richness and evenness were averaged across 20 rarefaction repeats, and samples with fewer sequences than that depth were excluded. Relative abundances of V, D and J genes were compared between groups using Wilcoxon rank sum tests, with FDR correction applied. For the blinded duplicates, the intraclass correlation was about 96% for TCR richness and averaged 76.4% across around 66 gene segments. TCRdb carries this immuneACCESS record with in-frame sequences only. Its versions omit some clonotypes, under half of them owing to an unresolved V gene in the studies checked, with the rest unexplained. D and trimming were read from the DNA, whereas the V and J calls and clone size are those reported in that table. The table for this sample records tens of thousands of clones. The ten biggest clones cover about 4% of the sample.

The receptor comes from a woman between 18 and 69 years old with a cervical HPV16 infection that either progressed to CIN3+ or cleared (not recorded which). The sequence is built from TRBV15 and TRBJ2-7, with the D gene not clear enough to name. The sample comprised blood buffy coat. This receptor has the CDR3 CATSKTNSYEQYF. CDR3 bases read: TGTGCCACCAGCAAGACGAACAGCTACGAG.